This TCR beta chain was recovered during a study of cytomegalovirus exposure and HLA in healthy donors. In the PCR, 60 Vbeta and 13 Jbeta primers were used. TCRdb keeps only in-frame clones here, not all; method: immunoSEQ multiplex PCR. The table has some 70,000 clones, about 80% seen once. Germline assignment: CDR1 SGHVS and CDR2 FQNEAQ. The CDR3 is 14 residues long. Trimming took 7 bases from V and 4 from J, leaving 14 bases between them. The receptor comes from a man younger than 30 in good health and CMV-seropositive. The chain uses TRBV7-8 and TRBJ1-3; D unresolved. The sequenced sample was PBMCs. CDR3: CASTPTGWGNTIYF. For the CDR3, the DNA is TGTGCCAGCACCCCCACGGGGTGGGGAAACACCATATATTTT.